This entry describes one T cell receptor (beta chain). Its antigen remains unknown. CDR1 and CDR2 (germline): SEHNR, FQNEAQ (reference sequence). Trimming left V 1 base short and J 4 bases short, with 12 bases between. The CDR3 sequence is 15 residues long. Sequenced by immunoSEQ multiplex PCR; TCRdb stores in-frame clones only, minus some. Of more than 100,000 clones in the sample, 85% to 95% were seen once. The data derive from a study of T cell responses to AZD1222 COVID-19 vaccine. Study background: Second doses were pooled across both intervals (about 4 or about 12 weeks). Study-wide results and caveats: As reported, nearly half of all spike-specific TCRs target variant regions that are unmutated. Spike-wide coverage was observed for vaccine-associated CD4 TCRs, with dominant responses at 160-218 and 743-854. Scientists sampled the repertoires only once the peak T cell response had passed.

The J gene is TRBJ2-3, the V gene TRBV7-9; no firm D call. The sequences come from peripheral blood, collected on day 0 of AZD1222 vaccination. The TCR comes from an adult in good health. CDR3 in DNA: TGTGCCAGCAGCTTAGAAATGGGGTCGGCAGATACGCAGTATTTT. It is translated as CASSLEMGSADTQYF.